The 11 T cell receptor beta chains in this list originate from one sample, sequenced in a study of cytomegalovirus exposure and HLA in healthy donors. PCR used 60 Vbeta primers and 13 Jbeta primers. Generated by immunoSEQ multiplex PCR, the TCRdb table keeps only in-frame clones and is missing some. The repertoire consists of about 120,000 clones, with more than 60% occurring once and the leading ten covering approximately 3.8%. Sequencing input: PBMCs. The source of these receptors is a woman aged 40 to 55 in good health and CMV-seronegative.

This clone turned up a few times. The chain is built from TRBV29-1 and TRBJ1-1; 7 bases line up with TRBD1. This CDR3 comprises 15 residues. V lost 4 bases to trimming and J lost 7 bases; unmatched junction nucleotides: 15. Looked up from germline, CDR1 is SQVTM and CDR2 is ANQGSEA. This CDR3 reads CSVVGGKQGIIEAFF. In DNA form, the CDR3 reads TGCAGCGTTGTTGGGGGTAAACAGGGGATTATTGAAGCTTTCTTT.

V and J are TRBV28 and TRBJ1-5; 7 bases are shared with TRBD1. The ends lost 3 bases at V and 4 bases at J; junction bases unmatched: 3. Germline-derived CDR1 and CDR2 are MDHEN and SYDVKM. The CDR3 spans 14 residues. CDR3 residues: CASSLGQLNQPQHF. Here the CDR3 DNA reads TGTGCCAGCAGTTTGGGACAGCTAAATCAGCCCCAGCATTTT. Together with reference TRBV28 and TRBJ1-5, the CDR3 gives the full variable domain: DVKVTQSSRYLVKRTGEKVFLECVQDMDHENMFWYRQDPGLGLRLIYFSYDVKMKEKGDIPEGYSVSREKKERFSLILESASTNQTSMYLCASSLGQLNQPQHFGDGTRLSIL.

This clone was seen a handful of times. V is TRBV9 and J is TRBJ1-1, with D unclear. The germline gives CDR1 SGDLS, CDR2 YYNGEE. The V end was cut by 5 bases, the J end by 5 bases, with 13 bases between. The CDR3 contains 13 residues. The CDR3 coding sequence is TGTGCCAGCAGTCCCCGGGGAAGAACTGAAGCTTTCTTT. This sequence encodes CASSPRGRTEAFF.

The V call is TRBV7-2, the J call TRBJ2-7; the D is unclear. The germline CDR1 and CDR2 sequences are SGHTA and FQGNSA. This CDR3 contains 15 residues. Between the trimmed V and J ends, which lost 2 bases and 4 bases, there was a span of 15 bases. The CDR3 spells CASSLLNTATYEQYF. CDR3 DNA sequence: TGTGCCAGCAGCTTACTTAATACAGCAACATACGAGCAGTACTTC.

The CDR3 reads CASSLAGSVGEKLFF. The CDR3 nucleotides are TGCGCCAGCAGCTTGGCGGGGTCCGTCGGTGAAAAACTGTTTTTT. The chain links TRBV5-1 to TRBJ1-4; D unclear. This CDR3 is built from 15 residues. Deletions cut 0 bases from V and 7 bases from J, with 13 bases between. Germline CDR1 SGHRS, CDR2 YFSETQ.

This chain connects TRBV5-4 to TRBJ1-2; 9 nucleotides line up with TRBD1. The CDR3 has 20 amino acids. V lost 5 bases and J lost 3; bases outside the gene matches: 23. Germline values: CDR1 SGHNT, CDR2 YYREEE (reference sequence). For the CDR3, the DNA is TGTGCCAGCAGTCCACGCCAGTCCCGGGACAGGGAGCGGAGTTACTATGGCTACACCTTC. Protein product: CASSPRQSRDRERSYYGYTF.

The J gene is TRBJ2-5, the V gene TRBV6-6; a possible D gene is TRBD2 (6 bases). This CDR3 contains 14 residues. The germline V and J ends were trimmed by 2 bases and 9 bases, with 16 bases remaining between them. Germline loops: CDR1 MNHNY, CDR2 SVGAGI (reference sequence). CDR3: CASSYEGLARAQYF. The CDR3 DNA sequence: TGTGCCAGCAGTTACGAGGGACTCGCAAGGGCCCAGTACTTC.

The rearrangement joins TRBV7-2 to TRBJ2-4; weak D call: TRBD2 (5 bases). This CDR3 is 12 amino acids long. Trimming stripped 3 bases from V and 9 bases from J, with 9 bases between. In germline, CDR1 is SGHTA, CDR2 FQGNSA. The CDR3 nucleotides read TGTGCCAGCAGCTTGCCCGAGGGCATTCAGTACTTC. Translated, it gives CASSLPEGIQYF. Filled out from reference TRBV7-2 and TRBJ2-4, the complete variable domain reads GAGVSQSPSNKVTEKGKDVELRCDPISGHTALYWYRQSLGQGLEFLIYFQGNSAPDKSGLPSDRFSAERTGGSVSTLTIQRTQQEDSAVYLCASSLPEGIQYFGAGTRLSVL.

CDR3 amino acids: CASSPYVSRGETEAFF. CDR3 bases: TGTGCCAGCAGCCCCTACGTTAGCAGGGGCGAGACTGAAGCTTTCTTT. The chain joins TRBV7-8 to TRBJ1-1; a possible D gene is TRBD1 (6 bases). Trimming cost V 5 bases and J 5 bases, with 21 bases left between them. Germline V gene data show CDR1 as SGHVS and CDR2 as FQNEAQ. The length of the CDR3 is 16 residues. The complete variable domain, with remaining parts taken from reference TRBV7-8 and TRBJ1-1, reads GAGVSQSPRYKVAKRGQDVALRCDPISGHVSLFWYQQALGQGPEFLTYFQNEAQLDKSGLPSDRFFAERPEGSVSTLKIQRTQQEDSAVYLCASSPYVSRGETEAFFGQGTRLTVV.

As for this clone: Germline and junction disagree at one end, which may indicate a read error. The chain links TRBV7-9 to TRBJ2-2; TRBD2 matches at 7 bases. Germline V gene lookup returns CDR1 SEHNR and CDR2 FQNEAQ (reference sequence). The CDR3 consists of 15 residues. CDR3 sequence: CSSSLATGGTGELFF. CDR3 DNA: TGTTCCAGCAGCTTAGCGACGGGAGGCACCGGGGAGCTGTTTTTT. Variable domain in full (rest from reference TRBV7-9 and TRBJ2-2): DTGVSQNPRHKITKRGQNVTFRCDPISEHNRLYWYRQTLGQGPEFLTYFQNEAQLEKSRLLSDRFSAERPKGSFSTLEIQRTEQGDSAMYLCSSSLATGGTGELFFGEGSRLTVL.

The chain employs TRBV27 and TRBJ1-1; TRBD1 is a possible D gene (5 bases). The CDR3 extends over 11 amino acids. Looked up from germline, CDR1 is MNHEY and CDR2 is SMNVEV (reference sequence). V lost 11 bases to trimming and J lost 4 bases, with 11 bases between them. The CDR3 DNA is TGTGCCTCCCGGGGGTTCACTGAAGCTTTCTTT. This codes for CASRGFTEAFF.